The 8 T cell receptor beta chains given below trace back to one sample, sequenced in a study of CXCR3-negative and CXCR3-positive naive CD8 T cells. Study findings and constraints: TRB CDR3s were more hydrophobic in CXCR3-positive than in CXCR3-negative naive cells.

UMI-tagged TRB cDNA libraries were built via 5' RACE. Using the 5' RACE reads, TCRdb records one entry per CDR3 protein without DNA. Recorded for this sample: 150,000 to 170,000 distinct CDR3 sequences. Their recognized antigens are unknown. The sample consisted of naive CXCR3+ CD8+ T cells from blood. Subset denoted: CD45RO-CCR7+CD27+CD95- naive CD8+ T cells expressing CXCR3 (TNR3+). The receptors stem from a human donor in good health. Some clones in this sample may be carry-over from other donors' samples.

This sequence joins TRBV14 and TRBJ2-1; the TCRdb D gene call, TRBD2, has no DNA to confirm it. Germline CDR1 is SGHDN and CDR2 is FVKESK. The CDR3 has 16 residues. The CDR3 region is CASSPRETSAYNEQFF.

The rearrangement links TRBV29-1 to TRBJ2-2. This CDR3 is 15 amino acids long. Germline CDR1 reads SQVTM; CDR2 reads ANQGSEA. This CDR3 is CSVDYGDANTGELFF.

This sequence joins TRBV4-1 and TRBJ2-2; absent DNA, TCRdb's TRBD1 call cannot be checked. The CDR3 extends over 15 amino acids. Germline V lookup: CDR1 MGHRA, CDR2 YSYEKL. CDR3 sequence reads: CASSSGQGLVGELFF.

CDR3 loop: CASSKRQRAYEQYF. The chain couples TRBV21-1 to TRBJ2-7; TCRdb returns TRBD2, unconfirmable since there is no DNA. TRBV21-1 has pseudogene status. This CDR3 has 14 amino acids.

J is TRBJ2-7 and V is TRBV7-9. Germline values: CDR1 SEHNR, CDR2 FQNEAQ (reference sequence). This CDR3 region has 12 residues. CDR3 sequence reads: CASSFIPDEQYF.

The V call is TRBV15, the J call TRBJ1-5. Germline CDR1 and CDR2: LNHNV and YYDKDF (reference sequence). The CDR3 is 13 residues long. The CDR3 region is CATSIVSNQPQHF.

The CDR3 loop is CSVLRLYERYF. The chain has TRBV29-1 and TRBJ2-7. The CDR3 totals 11 residues. Per germline, CDR1 SQVTM and CDR2 ANQGSEA.

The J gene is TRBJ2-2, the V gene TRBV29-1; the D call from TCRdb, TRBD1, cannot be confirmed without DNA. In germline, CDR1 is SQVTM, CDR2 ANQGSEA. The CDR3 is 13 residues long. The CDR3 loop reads CSVVRGDTVELFF.